This T cell receptor (beta chain) was recovered during a study of CD8 T cells in ankylosing spondylitis. In TCRdb, the 5' RACE reads were re-called with MiXCR into one record per CDR3 protein. The sample includes more than 95,000 distinct CDR3 sequences, about 8% of them seen just once. Study results and limitations: The study identified a TCR beta motif of several highly homologous variants that appeared characteristic of ankylosing spondylitis blood.

The CDR3 has 12 amino acids. With 0 bases removed from V and 8 bases from J, the gap between germline ends came to 7 bases. There are many counts of this clonotype. Its specificity is not known. Sequencing was performed on blood, either unsorted or a sorted T cell fraction (not recorded which). This rearrangement joins TRBV12-3 or TRBV12-4 to TRBJ1-2; D is uncertain. The TCR originated in a male donor with ankylosing spondylitis or in good health (not recorded which). CDR3 protein: CASSLAPDGYTF. The CDR3 DNA is TGTGCCAGCAGTTTAGCTCCTGACGGCTACACCTTC.